Listed below are T cell receptor beta chains from one sample, sequenced in a study of blood T cell repertoires in COVID-19. Measured with immunoSEQ multiplex PCR; TCRdb has only the in-frame clones, and not every one. The sample holds about 250,000 clones, 80% to 95% seen once. Sequenced: peripheral blood. Every receptor here comes from a young man with COVID-19, enrolled during active disease. Each CDR3 is given with its conserved first and last residue. The order of the fields is J gene, V gene, D gene, clone size, CDR3 DNA, CDR3 protein. A D gene is named only where the DNA matches it firmly. Rows may omit the clone size; those that give it use once, few, many or a size class.

>TRBJ1-2|TRBV19|-|-
TGTGCCAGCTGGCGGGGGGCGTATGGCTACACCTTC
CASWRGAYGYTF
>TRBJ1-1|TRBV10-3|TRBD1|-
TGTGCCATCAGGGGGACAGGGGAGGGGGTTGAAGCTTTCTTT
CAIRGTGEGVEAFF
>TRBJ2-7|TRBV10-1|TRBD1|once
TGCGCCAGCACCCTGGACAGGGATCAGGACTACGAGCAGTACTTC
CASTLDRDQDYEQYF
>TRBJ1-1|TRBV5-1|-|-
TGCGCCAGCAGCTTGAGTGGGAAAGGAGGAACTGAAGCTTTCTTT
CASSLSGKGGTEAFF
>TRBJ2-7|TRBV6-2/TRBV6-3|-|-
TGTGCCAGCAGTCATAATCTATCCTACGAGCAGTACTTC
CASSHNLSYEQYF
>TRBJ2-3|TRBV6-4|-|-
TGTGCCAGCAGTGTCTCGCCGCGGGGAGATACGCAGTATTTT
CASSVSPRGDTQYF
>TRBJ1-4|TRBV3-1/TRBV3-2|-|-
TGTGCCAGCAGCCACTCAGGCGCGGGTGAAAAACTGTTTTTT
CASSHSGAGEKLFF
>TRBJ2-3|TRBV6-5|TRBD1|-
TGTGCCAGCAGTTACTCCTTAGGGACAGGGGCAGATACGCAGTATTTT
CASSYSLGTGADTQYF
>TRBJ2-1|TRBV20-1|-|-
TGCAGTGCTTTATTTGATGAGCAGTTCTTC
CSALFDEQFF
>TRBJ1-2|TRBV5-4|-|-
TGTGCCAGCACTCCCCCGGGGCAGGGGCCCAAAGCTAACTATGGCTACACCTTC
CASTPPGQGPKANYGYTF
>TRBJ1-2|TRBV6-5|-|-
TGTGCCAGCAGTCCTCAACAGGGTGGCGGCTACACCTTC
CASSPQQGGGYTF
>TRBJ1-4|TRBV27|TRBD1|-
TGTGCCAGCGGCGACCCGGGACAGGGGCACGAAAAACTGTTTTTT
CASGDPGQGHEKLFF
>TRBJ2-2|TRBV2|TRBD1|-
TGTGCCAGCAGTGAAGCGCGACAGGGGTCCGGGGAGCTGTTTTTT
CASSEARQGSGELFF
>TRBJ1-6|TRBV2|-|few
TGTGCCAGCAGGGAGGGTGGGGGTTCACCCCTCCACTTT
CASREGGGSPLHF
>TRBJ2-1|TRBV18|TRBD2|-
TGTGCCAGCTCTCCCGGACTAGCGGGGGCCGTTGGGAATGAGCAGTTCTTC
CASSPGLAGAVGNEQFF
>TRBJ1-4|TRBV11-2|TRBD1|once
TGTGCCAGCAGCCGAGCCGGGACAGTGAATGAAAAACTGTTTTTT
CASSRAGTVNEKLFF
>TRBJ1-5|TRBV10-2|-|-
TGCGCCAGCAGAGAAATTTTTGGGGGGAATCAGCCCCAGCATTTT
CASREIFGGNQPQHF
>TRBJ2-3|TRBV19|-|-
TGTGCCAGTAGTATTCAGGGTAGTTGGACAGATACGCAGTATTTT
CASSIQGSWTDTQYF
>TRBJ2-5|TRBV3-1/TRBV3-2|TRBD1|-
TGTGCCAGCAGCCAATACTCACGGACAGGGGAAGAGACCCAGTACTTC
CASSQYSRTGEETQYF
>TRBJ2-5|TRBV21-1|-|-
TGTGCCAGCAGCAAAGTTTGTGGGCTAGCGGGGAGAGAGACCCAGTACTTC
CASSKVCGLAGRETQYF
>TRBJ2-7|TRBV20-1|-|-
TGCAGTGCTAGTAGTGGACAAGGGCCGGGCGAGCAGTACTTC
CSASSGQGPGEQYF
>TRBJ1-2|TRBV5-4|-|-
TGTGCCAGCAGCTTGCCAACGGGGGGCGGATATGGCTACACCTTC
CASSLPTGGGYGYTF
>TRBJ2-3|TRBV10-1|TRBD2|-
TGCGCCAGCACACCCTCCGGGACTAGCATGCAGTATTTT
CASTPSGTSMQYF
>TRBJ1-1|TRBV20-1|-|-
TGCAGTGCTATCACTAGGGAAGCTTTCTTT
CSAITREAFF
>TRBJ1-1|TRBV15|TRBD1|-
TGTGCCACCAGCGGAGGGACAGGGGTAACTGAAGCTTTCTTT
CATSGGTGVTEAFF
>TRBJ2-7|TRBV4-1|TRBD1|once
TGCGCCAGCAGCCAAGATCAGGGAAGGACAGGGGCCCACTACGAGCAGTACTTC
CASSQDQGRTGAHYEQYF
>TRBJ2-7|TRBV27|TRBD2|-
TGTGCCAGCAAGGGTAGCGGGGCCTACGAGCAGTACTTC
CASKGSGAYEQYF
>TRBJ1-3|TRBV9|-|-
TGTGCCAGCAGCGTTTCGGGACACGGAAACACCATATATTTT
CASSVSGHGNTIYF
>TRBJ2-3|TRBV7-9|TRBD2|-
TGTGCCAGCAGCTGGGGAGCGGGGAGCACAGATACGCAGTATTTT
CASSWGAGSTDTQYF
>TRBJ1-2|TRBV27|TRBD1|-
TGTGCCAGCAGCCCCACCGGGACAGGGGGTGGCTACACCTTC
CASSPTGTGGGYTF
>TRBJ1-5|TRBV18|TRBD1|once
TGTGCCAGCTCACCGGGGACAGGGAGCAATCAGCCCCAGCATTTT
CASSPGTGSNQPQHF
>TRBJ1-2|TRBV30|-|-
TGTGCCTGGAGTCTCCCTAGTGGCTACACCTTC
CAWSLPSGYTF
>TRBJ2-1|TRBV5-1|-|-
TGCGCCAGCAGCTGGGGGACAATTAATGAGCAGTTCTTC
CASSWGTINEQFF
>TRBJ1-6|TRBV9|-|-
TGTGCCAGCAGCGTGACGGAGGCGGCCTCCTATAATTCACCCCTCCACTTT
CASSVTEAASYNSPLHF
>TRBJ2-1|TRBV24-1|TRBD1|-
TGTGCCACCAGTGATGGGGACAGGGTGAATGAGCAGTTCTTC
CATSDGDRVNEQFF